This T cell receptor beta chain stems from a study of T cell responses to AZD1222 COVID-19 vaccine. Points on this clone: Its antigen is currently unknown.

CDR3 length equals 16 residues. Germline lookup yields CDR1 SGDLS and CDR2 YYNGEE. The junction had 4 bases not matched to a gene; V was cut back by 0 bases and J by 3 bases. Study results and limitations: Only six AZD1222 recipients tested seropositive at baseline.

TCRdb keeps only in-frame clones here, not all; method: immunoSEQ multiplex PCR. The profile shows some 200,000 clones, 88% of them singletons. This sequence joins TRBV9 and TRBJ2-1; 9 nucleotides match TRBD2. This TCR was sampled from an adult who received the AZD1222 COVID-19 vaccine. The source was peripheral blood, collected 28 days after the second AZD1222 dose. The CDR3, as DNA: TGTGCCAGCAGCGTAGGTACTAGCGGGCGCTACAATGAGCAGTTCTTC. Residues: CASSVGTSGRYNEQFF.